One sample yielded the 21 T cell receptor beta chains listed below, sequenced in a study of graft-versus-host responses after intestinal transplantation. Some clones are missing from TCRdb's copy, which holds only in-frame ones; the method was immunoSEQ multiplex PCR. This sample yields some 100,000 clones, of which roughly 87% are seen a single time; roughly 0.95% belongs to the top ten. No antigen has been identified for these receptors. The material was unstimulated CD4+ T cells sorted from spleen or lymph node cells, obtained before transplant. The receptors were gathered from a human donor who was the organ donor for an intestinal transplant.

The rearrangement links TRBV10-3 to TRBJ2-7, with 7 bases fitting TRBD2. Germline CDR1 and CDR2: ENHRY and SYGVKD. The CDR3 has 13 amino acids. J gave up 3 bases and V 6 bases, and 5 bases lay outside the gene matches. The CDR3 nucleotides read TGTGCCATCAGCGAAGGACTAGTCTACGAGCAGTACTTC. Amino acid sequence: CAISEGLVYEQYF.

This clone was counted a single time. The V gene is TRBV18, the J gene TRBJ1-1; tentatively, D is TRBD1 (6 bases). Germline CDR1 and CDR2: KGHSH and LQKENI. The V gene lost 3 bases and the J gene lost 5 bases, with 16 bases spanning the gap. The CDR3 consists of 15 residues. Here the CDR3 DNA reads TGTGCCAGCTCACCGTTCCCCAGGGGCATGACTGAAGCTTTCTTT. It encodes CASSPFPRGMTEAFF.

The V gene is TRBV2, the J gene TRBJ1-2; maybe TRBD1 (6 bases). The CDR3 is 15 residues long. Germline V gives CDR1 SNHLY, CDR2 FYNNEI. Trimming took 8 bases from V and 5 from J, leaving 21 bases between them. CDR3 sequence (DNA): TGTGCCAGCCGGGACCCAAGGAGGGGGGGATATGGCTACACCTTC. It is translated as CASRDPRRGGYGYTF.

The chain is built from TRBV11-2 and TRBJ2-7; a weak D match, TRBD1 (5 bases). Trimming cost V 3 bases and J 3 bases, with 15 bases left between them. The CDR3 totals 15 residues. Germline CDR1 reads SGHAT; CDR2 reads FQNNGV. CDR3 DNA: TGTGCCAGCAGCTTGTCAGGCAAGGGGCACTACGAGCAGTACTTC. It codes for CASSLSGKGHYEQYF.

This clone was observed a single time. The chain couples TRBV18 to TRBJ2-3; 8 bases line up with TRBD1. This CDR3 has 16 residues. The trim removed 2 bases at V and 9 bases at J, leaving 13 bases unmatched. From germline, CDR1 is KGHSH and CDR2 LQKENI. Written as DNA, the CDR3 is TGTGCCAGCTCACCAAGACAGGGGTCTAGGATGGACACGCAGTATTTT. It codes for CASSPRQGSRMDTQYF.

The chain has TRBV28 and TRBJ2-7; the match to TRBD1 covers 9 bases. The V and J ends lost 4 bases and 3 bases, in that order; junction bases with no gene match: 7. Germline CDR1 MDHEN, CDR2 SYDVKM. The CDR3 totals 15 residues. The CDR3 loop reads CASSSTGGVYYEQYF. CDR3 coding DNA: TGTGCCAGCAGTTCGACAGGGGGGGTTTACTACGAGCAGTACTTC.

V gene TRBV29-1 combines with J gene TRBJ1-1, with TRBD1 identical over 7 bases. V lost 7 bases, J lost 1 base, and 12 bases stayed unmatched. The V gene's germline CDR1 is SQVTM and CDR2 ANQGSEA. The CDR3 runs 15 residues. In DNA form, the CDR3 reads TGCAGCGCTTGCCGGGACAGTAGGGAGAACACTGAAGCTTTCTTT. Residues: CSACRDSRENTEAFF. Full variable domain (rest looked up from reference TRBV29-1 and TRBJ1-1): SAVISQKPSRDICQRGTSLTIQCQVDSQVTMMFWYRQQPGQSLTLIATANQGSEATYESGFVIDKFPISRPNLTFSTLTVSNMSPEDSSIYLCSACRDSRENTEAFFGQGTRLTVV.

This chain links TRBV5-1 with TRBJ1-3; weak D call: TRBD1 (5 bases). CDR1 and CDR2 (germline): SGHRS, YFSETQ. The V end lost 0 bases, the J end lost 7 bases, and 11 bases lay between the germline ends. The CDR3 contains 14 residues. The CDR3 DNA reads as TGCGCCAGCAGCTTGGCGGGGGAGTCGAACACCATATATTTT. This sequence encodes CASSLAGESNTIYF.

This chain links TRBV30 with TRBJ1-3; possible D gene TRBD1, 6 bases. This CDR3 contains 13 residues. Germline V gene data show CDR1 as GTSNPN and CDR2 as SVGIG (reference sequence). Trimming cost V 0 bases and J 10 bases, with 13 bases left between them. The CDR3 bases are TGTGCCTGGAGTGTACGAGTCAGGGGAACCATATATTTT. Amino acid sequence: CAWSVRVRGTIYF.

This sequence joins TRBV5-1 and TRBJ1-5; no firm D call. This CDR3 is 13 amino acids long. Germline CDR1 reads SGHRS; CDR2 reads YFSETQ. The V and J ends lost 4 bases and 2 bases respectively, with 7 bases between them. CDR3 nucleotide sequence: TGCGCCAGCAGCGACGATGGCAATCAGCCCCAGCATTTT. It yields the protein CASSDDGNQPQHF.

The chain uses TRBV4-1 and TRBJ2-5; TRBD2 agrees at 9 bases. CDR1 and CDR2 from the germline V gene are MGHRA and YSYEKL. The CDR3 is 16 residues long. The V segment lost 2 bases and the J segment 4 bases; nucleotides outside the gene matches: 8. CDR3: CASSQLGLAKGETQYF. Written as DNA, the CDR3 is TGCGCCAGCAGCCAACTGGGACTAGCTAAGGGAGAGACCCAGTACTTC.

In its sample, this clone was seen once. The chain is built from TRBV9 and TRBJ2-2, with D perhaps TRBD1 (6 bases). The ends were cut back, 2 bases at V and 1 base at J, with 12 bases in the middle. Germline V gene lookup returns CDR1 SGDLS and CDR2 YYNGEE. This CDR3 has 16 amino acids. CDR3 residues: CASSVRDTMNTGELFF. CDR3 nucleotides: TGTGCCAGCAGCGTTAGGGACACCATGAACACCGGGGAGCTGTTTTTT. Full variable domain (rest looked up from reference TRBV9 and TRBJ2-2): DSGVTQTPKHLITATGQRVTLRCSPRSGDLSVYWYQQSLDQGLQFLIQYYNGEERAKGNILERFSAQQFPDLHSELNLSSLELGDSALYFCASSVRDTMNTGELFFGEGSRLTVL.

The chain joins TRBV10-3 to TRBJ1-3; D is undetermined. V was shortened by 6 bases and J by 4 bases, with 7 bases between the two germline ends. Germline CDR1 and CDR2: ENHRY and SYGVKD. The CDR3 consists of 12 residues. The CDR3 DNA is TGTGCCATCAGCCCCCGGGGAAACACCATATATTTT. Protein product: CAISPRGNTIYF.

The DNA for the CDR3 is TGTGCCAGCAGTTTTATTGGGGGGTCCTCTGGAAACACCATATATTTT. It specifies CASSFIGGSSGNTIYF. The gene calls are TRBV6-5 and TRBJ1-3, with D maybe TRBD1 (5 bases). V was shortened by 4 bases and J by 0 bases, with 13 bases between the two germline ends. In germline, CDR1 is MNHEY, CDR2 SVGAGI. This CDR3 is built from 16 residues.

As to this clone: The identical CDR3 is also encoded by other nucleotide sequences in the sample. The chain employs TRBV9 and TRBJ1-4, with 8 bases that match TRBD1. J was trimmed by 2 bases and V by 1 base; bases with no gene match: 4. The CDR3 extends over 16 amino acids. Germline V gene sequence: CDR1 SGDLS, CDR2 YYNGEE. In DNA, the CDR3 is TGTGCCAGCAGCGTAACAGGGGGAAGCACTAATGAAAAACTGTTTTTT. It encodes CASSVTGGSTNEKLFF. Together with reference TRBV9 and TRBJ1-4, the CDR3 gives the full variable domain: DSGVTQTPKHLITATGQRVTLRCSPRSGDLSVYWYQQSLDQGLQFLIQYYNGEERAKGNILERFSAQQFPDLHSELNLSSLELGDSALYFCASSVTGGSTNEKLFFGSGTQLSVL.

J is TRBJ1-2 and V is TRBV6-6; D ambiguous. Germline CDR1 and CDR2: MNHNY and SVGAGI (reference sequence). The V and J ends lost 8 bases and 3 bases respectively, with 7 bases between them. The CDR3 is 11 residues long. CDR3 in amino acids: CASGSDYGYTF. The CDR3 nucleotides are TGTGCCAGCGGTTCGGACTATGGCTACACCTTC.

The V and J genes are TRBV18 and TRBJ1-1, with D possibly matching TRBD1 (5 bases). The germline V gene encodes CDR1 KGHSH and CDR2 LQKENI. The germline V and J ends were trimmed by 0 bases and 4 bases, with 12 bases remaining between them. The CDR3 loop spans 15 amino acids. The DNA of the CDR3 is TGTGCCAGCTCACCACCGGGGGGGTTAGTCACTGAAGCTTTCTTT. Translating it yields CASSPPGGLVTEAFF.

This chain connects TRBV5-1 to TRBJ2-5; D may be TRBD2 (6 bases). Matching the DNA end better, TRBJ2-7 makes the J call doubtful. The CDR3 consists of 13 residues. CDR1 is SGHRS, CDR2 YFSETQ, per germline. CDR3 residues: CASRGDFAYEQYF. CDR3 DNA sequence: TGCGCCAGCAGGGGGGACTTCGCCTACGAGCAGTACTTC.

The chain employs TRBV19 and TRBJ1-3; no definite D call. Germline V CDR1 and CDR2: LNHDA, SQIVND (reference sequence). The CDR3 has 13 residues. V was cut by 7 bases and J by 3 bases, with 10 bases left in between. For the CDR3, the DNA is TGTGCCAGTAATTTAAGGAGTGGAAACACCATATATTTT. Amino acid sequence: CASNLRSGNTIYF. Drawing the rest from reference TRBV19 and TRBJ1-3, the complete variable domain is DGGITQSPKYLFRKEGQNVTLSCEQNLNHDAMYWYRQDPGQGLRLIYYSQIVNDFQKGDIAEGYSVSREKKESFPLTVTSAQKNPTAFYLCASNLRSGNTIYFGEGSWLTVV.

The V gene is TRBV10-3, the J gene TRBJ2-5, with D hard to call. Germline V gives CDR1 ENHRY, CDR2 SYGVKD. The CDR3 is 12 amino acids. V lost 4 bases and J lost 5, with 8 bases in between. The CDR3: CAISVGWETQYF. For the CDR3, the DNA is TGTGCCATCAGTGTTGGTTGGGAGACCCAGTACTTC.

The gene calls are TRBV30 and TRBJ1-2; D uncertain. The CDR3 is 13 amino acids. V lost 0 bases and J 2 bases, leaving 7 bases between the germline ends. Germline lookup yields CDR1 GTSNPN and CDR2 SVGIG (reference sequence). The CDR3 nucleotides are TGTGCCTGGAGTGTATTACCGAACTATGGCTACACCTTC. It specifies CAWSVLPNYGYTF.